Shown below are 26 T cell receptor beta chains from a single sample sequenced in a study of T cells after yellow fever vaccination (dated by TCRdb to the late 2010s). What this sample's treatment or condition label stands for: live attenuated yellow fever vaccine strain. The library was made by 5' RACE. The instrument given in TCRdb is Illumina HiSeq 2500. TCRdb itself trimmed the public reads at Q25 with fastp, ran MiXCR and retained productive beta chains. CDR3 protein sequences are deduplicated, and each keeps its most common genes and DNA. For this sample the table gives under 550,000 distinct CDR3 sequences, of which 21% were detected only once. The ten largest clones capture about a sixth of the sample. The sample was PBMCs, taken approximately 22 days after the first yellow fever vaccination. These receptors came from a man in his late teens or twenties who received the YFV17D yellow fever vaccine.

CDR3 residues: CASSPRAGYNEQFF. The CDR3 DNA follows: TGTGCCAGCAGCCCCAGGGCGGGATACAATGAGCAGTTCTTC. The V call is TRBV6-2 or TRBV6-3, the J call TRBJ2-1; tentatively, D is TRBD2 (6 bases). Germline CDR1 MNHEY, CDR2 SVGEGT. The ends were cut back, 6 bases at V and 4 bases at J, with 13 bases in the middle. The CDR3 length is 14 residues.

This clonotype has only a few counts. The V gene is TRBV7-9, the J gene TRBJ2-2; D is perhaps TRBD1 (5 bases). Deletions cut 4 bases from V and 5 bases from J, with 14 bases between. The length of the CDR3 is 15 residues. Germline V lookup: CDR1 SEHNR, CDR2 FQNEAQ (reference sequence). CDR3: CASSSLQGRTGELFF. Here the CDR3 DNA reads TGTGCCAGCAGCTCTCTTCAGGGTAGGACCGGGGAGCTGTTTTTT.

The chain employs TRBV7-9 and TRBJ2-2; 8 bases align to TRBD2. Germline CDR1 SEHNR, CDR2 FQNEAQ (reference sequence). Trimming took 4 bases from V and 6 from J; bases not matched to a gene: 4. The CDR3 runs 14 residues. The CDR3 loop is CASSWTGGAGELFF. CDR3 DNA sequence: TGTGCCAGCAGCTGGACGGGGGGGGCCGGGGAGCTGTTTTTT.

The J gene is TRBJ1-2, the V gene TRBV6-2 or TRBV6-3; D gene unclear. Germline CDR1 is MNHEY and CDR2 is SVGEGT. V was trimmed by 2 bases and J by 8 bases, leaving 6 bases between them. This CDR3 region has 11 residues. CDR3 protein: CASSYGPGYTF. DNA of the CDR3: TGTGCCAGCAGTTACGGGCCAGGCTACACCTTC.

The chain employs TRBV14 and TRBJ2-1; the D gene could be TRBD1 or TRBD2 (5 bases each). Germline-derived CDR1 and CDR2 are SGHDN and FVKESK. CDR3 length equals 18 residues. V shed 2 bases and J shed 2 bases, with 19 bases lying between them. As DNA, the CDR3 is TGTGCCAGCAGCCAAAGGATTTCCGGGACCGAACCCTACAATGAGCAGTTCTTC. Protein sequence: CASSQRISGTEPYNEQFF.

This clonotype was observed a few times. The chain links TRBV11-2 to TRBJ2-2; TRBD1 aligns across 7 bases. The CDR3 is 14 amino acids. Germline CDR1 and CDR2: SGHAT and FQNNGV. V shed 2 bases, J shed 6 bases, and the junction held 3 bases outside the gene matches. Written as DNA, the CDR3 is TGTGCCAGCAGCTTATCGAGGGGGCCCGGGGAGCTGTTTTTT. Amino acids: CASSLSRGPGELFF.

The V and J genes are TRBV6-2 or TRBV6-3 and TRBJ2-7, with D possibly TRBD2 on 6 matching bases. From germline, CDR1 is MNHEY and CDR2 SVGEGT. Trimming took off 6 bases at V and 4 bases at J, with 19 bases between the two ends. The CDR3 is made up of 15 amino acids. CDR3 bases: TGTGCCAGCAGCTCTCTAACGGGACTTTTATACGAGCAGTACTTC. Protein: CASSSLTGLLYEQYF.

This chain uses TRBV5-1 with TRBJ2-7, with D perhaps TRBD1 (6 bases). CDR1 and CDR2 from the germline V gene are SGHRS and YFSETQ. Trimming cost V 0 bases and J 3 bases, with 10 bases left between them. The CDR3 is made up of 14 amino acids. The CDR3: CASSLDRVFYEQYF. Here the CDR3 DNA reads TGCGCCAGCAGCTTGGACAGGGTCTTCTACGAGCAGTACTTC.

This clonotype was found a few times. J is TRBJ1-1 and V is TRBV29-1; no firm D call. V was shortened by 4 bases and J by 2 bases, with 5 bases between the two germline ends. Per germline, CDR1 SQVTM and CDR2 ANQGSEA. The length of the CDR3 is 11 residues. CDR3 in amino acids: CSVGHNTEAFF. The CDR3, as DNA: TGCAGCGTTGGACACAACACTGAAGCTTTCTTT.

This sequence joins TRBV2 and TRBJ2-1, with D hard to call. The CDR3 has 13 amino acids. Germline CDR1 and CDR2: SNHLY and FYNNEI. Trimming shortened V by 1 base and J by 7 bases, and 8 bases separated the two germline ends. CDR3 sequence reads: CASSEGSLNEQFF. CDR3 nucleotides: TGTGCCAGCAGTGAAGGAAGCTTAAATGAGCAGTTCTTC.

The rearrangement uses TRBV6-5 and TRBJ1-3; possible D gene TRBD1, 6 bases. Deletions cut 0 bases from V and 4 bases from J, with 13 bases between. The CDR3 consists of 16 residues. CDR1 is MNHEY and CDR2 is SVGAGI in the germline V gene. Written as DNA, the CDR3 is TGTGCCAGCAGTTACTCGCCGGGGGCGCCCGGAAACACCATATATTTT. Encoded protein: CASSYSPGAPGNTIYF.

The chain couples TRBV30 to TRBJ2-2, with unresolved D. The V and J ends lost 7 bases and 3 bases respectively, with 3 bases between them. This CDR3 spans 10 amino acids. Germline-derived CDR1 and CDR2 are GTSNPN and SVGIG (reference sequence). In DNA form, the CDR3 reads TGTGCCTCTTACACCGGGGAGCTGTTTTTT. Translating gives CASYTGELFF.

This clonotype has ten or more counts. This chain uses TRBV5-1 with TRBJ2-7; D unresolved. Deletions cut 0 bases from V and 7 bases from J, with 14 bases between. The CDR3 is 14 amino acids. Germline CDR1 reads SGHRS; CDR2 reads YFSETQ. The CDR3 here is CASSLETGLGEQYF. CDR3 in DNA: TGCGCCAGCAGCTTGGAGACTGGGCTGGGTGAGCAGTACTTC.

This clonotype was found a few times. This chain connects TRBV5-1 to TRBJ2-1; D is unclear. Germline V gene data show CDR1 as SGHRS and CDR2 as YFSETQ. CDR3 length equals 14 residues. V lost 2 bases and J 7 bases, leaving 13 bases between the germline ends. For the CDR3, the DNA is TGCGCCAGCAGCTTTGGAGCCCTGGGGAATGAGCAGTTCTTC. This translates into CASSFGALGNEQFF.

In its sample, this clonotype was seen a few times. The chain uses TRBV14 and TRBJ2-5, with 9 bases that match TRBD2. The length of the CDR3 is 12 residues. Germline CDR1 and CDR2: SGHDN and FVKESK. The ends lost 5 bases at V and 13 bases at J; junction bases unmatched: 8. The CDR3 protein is CASSFERGLAYF. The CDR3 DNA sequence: TGTGCCAGCAGCTTCGAAAGGGGACTAGCGTACTTC.

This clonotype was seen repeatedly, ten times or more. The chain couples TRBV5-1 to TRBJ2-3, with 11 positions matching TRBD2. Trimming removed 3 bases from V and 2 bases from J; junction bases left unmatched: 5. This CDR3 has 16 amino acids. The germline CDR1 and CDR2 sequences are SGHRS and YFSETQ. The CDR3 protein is CASSSASGGNTDTQYF. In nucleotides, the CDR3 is TGCGCCAGCAGCTCGGCTAGCGGGGGGAACACAGATACGCAGTATTTT.

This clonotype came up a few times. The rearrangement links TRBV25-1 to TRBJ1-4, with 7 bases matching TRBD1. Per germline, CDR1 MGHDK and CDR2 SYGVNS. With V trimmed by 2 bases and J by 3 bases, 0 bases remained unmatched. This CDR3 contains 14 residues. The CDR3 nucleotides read TGTGCCAGCAGTGAAGGGACAGCTAATGAAAAACTGTTTTTT. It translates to CASSEGTANEKLFF.

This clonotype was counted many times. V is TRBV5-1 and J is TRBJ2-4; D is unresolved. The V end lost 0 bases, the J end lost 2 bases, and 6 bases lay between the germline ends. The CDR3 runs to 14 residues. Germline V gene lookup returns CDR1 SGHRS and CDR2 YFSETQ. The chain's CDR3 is CASSLDVPKNIQYF. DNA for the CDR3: TGCGCCAGCAGCTTGGACGTACCCAAAAACATTCAGTACTTC.

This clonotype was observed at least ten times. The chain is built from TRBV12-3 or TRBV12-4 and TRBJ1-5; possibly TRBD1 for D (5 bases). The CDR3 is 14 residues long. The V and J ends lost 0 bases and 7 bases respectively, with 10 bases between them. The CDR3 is CASSLATDQQPQHF. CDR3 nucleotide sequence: TGTGCCAGCAGTTTAGCGACAGATCAGCAGCCCCAGCATTTT.

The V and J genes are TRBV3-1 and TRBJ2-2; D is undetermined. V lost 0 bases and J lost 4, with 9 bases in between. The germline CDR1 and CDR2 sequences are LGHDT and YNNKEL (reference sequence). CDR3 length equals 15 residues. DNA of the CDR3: TGTGCCAGCAGCCAAGATACTCGGAGCACCGGGGAGCTGTTTTTT. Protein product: CASSQDTRSTGELFF.

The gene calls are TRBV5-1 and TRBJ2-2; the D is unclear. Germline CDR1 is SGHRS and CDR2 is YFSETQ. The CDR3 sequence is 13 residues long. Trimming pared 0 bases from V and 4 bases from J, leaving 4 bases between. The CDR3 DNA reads TGCGCCAGCAGCTTGGAGGCCACCGGGGAGCTGTTTTTT. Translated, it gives CASSLEATGELFF.

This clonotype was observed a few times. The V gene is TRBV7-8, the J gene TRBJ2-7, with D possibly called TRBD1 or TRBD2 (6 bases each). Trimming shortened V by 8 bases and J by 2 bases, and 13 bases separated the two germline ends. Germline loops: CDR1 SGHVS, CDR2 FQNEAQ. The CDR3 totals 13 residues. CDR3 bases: TGTGCCAGCTCGCGGGACACACCCTACGAGCAGTACTTC. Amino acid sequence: CASSRDTPYEQYF.

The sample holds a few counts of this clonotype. The CDR3 bases are TGTGCCAGCAGCTTCGCTAGCGGGGGGGACAGGGAGCAGTTCTTC. It translates to CASSFASGGDREQFF. The V gene is TRBV7-2, the J gene TRBJ2-1, with 12 bases identical to TRBD2. Germline-derived CDR1 and CDR2 are SGHTA and FQGNSA. The CDR3 is made up of 15 amino acids. The V and J ends lost 3 bases and 10 bases, in that order; junction bases with no gene match: 7. Filled out from reference TRBV7-2 and TRBJ2-1, the complete variable domain reads GAGVSQSPSNKVTEKGKDVELRCDPISGHTALYWYRQSLGQGLEFLIYFQGNSAPDKSGLPSDRFSAERTGGSVSTLTIQRTQQEDSAVYLCASSFASGGDREQFFGPGTRLTVL.

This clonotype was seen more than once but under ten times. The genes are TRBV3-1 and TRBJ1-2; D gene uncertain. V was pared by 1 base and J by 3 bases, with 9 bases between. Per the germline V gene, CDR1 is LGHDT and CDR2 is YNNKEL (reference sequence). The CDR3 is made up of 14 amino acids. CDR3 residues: CASSQVGADYGYTF. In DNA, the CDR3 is TGTGCCAGCAGCCAAGTTGGTGCGGACTATGGCTACACCTTC.

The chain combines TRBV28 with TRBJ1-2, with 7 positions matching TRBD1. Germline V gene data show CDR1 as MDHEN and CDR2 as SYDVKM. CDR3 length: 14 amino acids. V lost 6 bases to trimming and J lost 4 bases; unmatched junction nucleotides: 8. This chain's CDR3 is CASSRDRIFYGYTF. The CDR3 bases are TGTGCCAGCAGCCGGGACAGAATATTCTATGGCTACACCTTC.

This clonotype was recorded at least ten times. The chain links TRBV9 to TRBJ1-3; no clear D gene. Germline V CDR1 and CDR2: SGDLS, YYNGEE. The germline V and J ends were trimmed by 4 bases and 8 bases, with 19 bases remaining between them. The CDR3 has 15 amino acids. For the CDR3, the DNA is TGTGCCAGCAGCCCCCCGGCGGGGAACGTGGACACCATATATTTT. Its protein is CASSPPAGNVDTIYF.